This T cell receptor beta chain was obtained from a study of post-analysis software for immune sequencing data. Findings of the study overall: Controls had lower frequencies than patients of a handful of TRBV segments, which included TRBV5-6, TRBV5-1 and TRBV20-1.

Germline V gene data show CDR1 as SGHRS and CDR2 as YFSETQ. Trimming stripped 0 bases from V and 2 bases from J, with 12 bases between. The CDR3 consists of 16 residues. Concerning this clonotype itself: Its antigen remains unknown.

Every TCR beta cDNA library bore unique molecular identifiers. TCRdb ran MiXCR on the PCR reads and lists one entry per CDR3 protein. Of fewer than 900,000 distinct CDR3 sequences in the sample, 35% to 55% were seen once. The sequencing sample was made of blood. This TCR came from a girl aged 5 to 17 with multiple sclerosis. The chain uses TRBV5-1 and TRBJ1-5, with D tentatively TRBD1 (6 bases). The CDR3 nucleotides are TGCGCCAGCAGCTTGGGGTCAGGGGAAGGCAATCAGCCCCAGCATTTT. Translated, it gives CASSLGSGEGNQPQHF.